The clone carrying this T cell receptor beta chain was recorded many times. Its antigen is unknown. This sample is part of a study of T cells in Graves' hyperthyroidism and ophthalmopathy. The CDR3 length is 11 residues. V was cut by 1 base and J by 5 bases, with 2 bases left in between. Germline CDR1 SEHNR, CDR2 FQNEAQ (reference sequence). Exclusion followed for patients with uncontrolled infection, other autoimmune disease, pregnancy or lactation. Amplification yielded TCR beta CDR3 regions, with RNA transcripts as the source. HTBI primers drove first-round RT-PCR of the TCR CDR3. TCRdb re-called the multiplex PCR reads through MiXCR, storing one row per CDR3 protein. The sample contains hundreds of thousands of distinct CDR3 sequences, just under 45% of which appear only once. Whole-study findings and limits: A median about 6 months before onset, the model predicted ophthalmopathy. Most thyroid-expanded clonotypes above 0.001 were also found in blood. Ophthalmopathy and stable hyperthyroidism were told apart by a 13 V-J model.

The material sequenced was peripheral blood or thyroid tissue (not recorded which). The sequence came from an adult man with Graves' disease, either hyperthyroidism or ophthalmopathy (not recorded which). The V gene is TRBV7-9, the J gene TRBJ2-5, with no clear D. DNA of the CDR3: TGTGCCAGCAGCTTAGTGGAGACCCAGTACTTC. It yields the protein CASSLVETQYF.